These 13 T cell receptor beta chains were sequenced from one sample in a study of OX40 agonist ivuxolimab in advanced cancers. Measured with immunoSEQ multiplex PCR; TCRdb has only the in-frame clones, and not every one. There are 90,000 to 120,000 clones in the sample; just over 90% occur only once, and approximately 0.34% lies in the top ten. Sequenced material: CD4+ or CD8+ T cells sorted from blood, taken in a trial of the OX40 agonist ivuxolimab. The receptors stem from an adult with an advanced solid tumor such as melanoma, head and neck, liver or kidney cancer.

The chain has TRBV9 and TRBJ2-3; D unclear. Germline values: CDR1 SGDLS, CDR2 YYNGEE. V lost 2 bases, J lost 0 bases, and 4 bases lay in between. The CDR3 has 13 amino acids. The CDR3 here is CASSVGSTDTQYF. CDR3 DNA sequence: TGTGCCAGCAGCGTTGGGAGCACAGATACGCAGTATTTT.

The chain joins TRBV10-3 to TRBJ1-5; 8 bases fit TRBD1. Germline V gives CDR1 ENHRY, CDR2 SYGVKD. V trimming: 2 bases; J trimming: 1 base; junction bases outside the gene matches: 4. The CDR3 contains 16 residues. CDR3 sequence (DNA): TGTGCCATCAGTGAGCGGGCAGGGGGCAGCAATCAGCCCCAGCATTTT. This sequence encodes CAISERAGGSNQPQHF.

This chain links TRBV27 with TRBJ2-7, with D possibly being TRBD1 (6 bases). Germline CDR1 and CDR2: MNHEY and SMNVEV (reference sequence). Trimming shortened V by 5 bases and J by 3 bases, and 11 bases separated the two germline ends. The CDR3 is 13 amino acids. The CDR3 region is CASSRYRDYEQYF. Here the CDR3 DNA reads TGTGCCAGCAGTAGGTACAGGGACTACGAGCAGTACTTC.

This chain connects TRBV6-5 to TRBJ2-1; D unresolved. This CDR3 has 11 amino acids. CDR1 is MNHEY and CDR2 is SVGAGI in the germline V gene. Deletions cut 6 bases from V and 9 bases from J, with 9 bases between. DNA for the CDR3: TGTGCCAGCAGGCTGGGTGGTGAGCAGTTCTTC. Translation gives CASRLGGEQFF.

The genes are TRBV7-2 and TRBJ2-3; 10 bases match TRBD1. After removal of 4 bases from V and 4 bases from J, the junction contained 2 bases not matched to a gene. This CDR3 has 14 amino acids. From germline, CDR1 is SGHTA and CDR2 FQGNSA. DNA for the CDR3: TGTGCCAGCAGCTCGGACAGGGGGGCAGATACGCAGTATTTT. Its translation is CASSSDRGADTQYF.

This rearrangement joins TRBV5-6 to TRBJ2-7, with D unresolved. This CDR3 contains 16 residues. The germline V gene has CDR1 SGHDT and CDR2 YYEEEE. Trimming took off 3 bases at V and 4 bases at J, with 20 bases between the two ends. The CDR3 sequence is CASSSGRQFVDYEQYF. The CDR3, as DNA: TGTGCCAGCAGCTCAGGAAGGCAGTTCGTAGATTACGAGCAGTACTTC.

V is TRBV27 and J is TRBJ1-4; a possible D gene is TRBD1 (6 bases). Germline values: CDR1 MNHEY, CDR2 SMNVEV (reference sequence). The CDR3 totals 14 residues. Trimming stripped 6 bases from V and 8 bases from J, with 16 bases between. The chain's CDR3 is CASRVGGVGEKLFF. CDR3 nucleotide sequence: TGTGCCAGCAGAGTAGGGGGGGTTGGAGAAAAACTGTTTTTT.

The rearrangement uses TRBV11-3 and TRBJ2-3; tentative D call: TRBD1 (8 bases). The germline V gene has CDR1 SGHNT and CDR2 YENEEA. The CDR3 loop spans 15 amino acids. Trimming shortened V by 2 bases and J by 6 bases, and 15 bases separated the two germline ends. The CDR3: CASSLSGQGGDTQYF. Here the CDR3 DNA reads TGTGCCAGCAGCTTAAGCGGACAGGGAGGGGATACGCAGTATTTT.

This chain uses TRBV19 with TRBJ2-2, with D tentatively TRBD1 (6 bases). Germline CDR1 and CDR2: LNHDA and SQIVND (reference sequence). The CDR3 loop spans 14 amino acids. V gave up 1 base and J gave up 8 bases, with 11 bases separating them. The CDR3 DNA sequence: TGTGCCAGTAGTATAGCACAGGGTAGGGGGGAGCTGTTTTTT. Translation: CASSIAQGRGELFF.

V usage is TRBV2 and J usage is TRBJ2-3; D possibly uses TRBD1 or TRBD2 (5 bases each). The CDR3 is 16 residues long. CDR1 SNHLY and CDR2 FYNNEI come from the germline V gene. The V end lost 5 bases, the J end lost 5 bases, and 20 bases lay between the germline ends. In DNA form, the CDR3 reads TGTGCCAGCAGTTTCTCCACCGGGACGCGAGGAGATACGCAGTATTTT. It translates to CASSFSTGTRGDTQYF.

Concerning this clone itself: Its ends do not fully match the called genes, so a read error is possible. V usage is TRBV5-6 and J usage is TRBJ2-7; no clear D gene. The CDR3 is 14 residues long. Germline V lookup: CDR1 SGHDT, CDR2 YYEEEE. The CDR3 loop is CTSSFGQSSAQQYF. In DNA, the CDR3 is TGTACCAGCAGCTTTGGCCAGTCCTCCGCTCAGCAGTACTTC. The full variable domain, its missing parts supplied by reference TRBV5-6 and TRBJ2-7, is DAGVTQSPTHLIKTRGQQVTLRCSPKSGHDTVSWYQQALGQGPQFIFQYYEEEERQRGNFPDRFSGHQFPNYSSELNVNALLLGDSALYLCTSSFGQSSAQQYFGPGTRLTVT.

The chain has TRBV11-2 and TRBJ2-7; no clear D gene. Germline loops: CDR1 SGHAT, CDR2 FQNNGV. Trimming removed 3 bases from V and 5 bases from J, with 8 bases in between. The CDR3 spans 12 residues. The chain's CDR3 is CASSFLVHEQYF. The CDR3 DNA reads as TGTGCCAGCAGCTTCTTGGTCCACGAGCAGTACTTC.

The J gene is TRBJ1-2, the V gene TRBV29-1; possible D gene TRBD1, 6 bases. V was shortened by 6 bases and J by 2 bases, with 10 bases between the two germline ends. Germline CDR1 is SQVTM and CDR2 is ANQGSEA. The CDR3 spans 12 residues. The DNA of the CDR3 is TGCAGCGTGAATACAGGGAACTATGGCTACACCTTC. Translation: CSVNTGNYGYTF.